This T cell receptor beta chain was captured by sequencing in a study of cytomegalovirus exposure and HLA in healthy donors. General study findings and limits: Being productive about 87% or about 30% of the time was typical of most TCR beta V segments in an earlier analysis. Across HLA loci, a later analysis found differing TCR association rates, with DRB1 most and HLA-C fewest.

The PCR ran on 60 Vbeta and 13 Jbeta primers. Per the original data handling: Later, about 80 million unique TCR beta chains were counted in an analysis, and 8.5 million to 13 million of them were shared. Clones were read by immunoSEQ multiplex PCR, and TCRdb kept only the in-frame ones, dropping some. The V and J calls and clone size come from that table; D and trimming were worked out from the DNA. The data show some 170,000 clones, 77% seen once. This clone was counted only a few times. Its target is not known. Per germline, CDR1 LGHNA and CDR2 YSLEER. CDR3 length: 18 residues. V trimming: 5 bases; J trimming: 0 bases; junction bases outside the gene matches: 10.

The specimen was PBMCs. This chain uses TRBV4-3 with TRBJ2-1, with 10 bases aligning to TRBD2. The clonotype originates from a woman younger than 45 in good health and CMV-seronegative. CDR3 DNA sequence: TGCGCCAGCAGCAAAGGACTAGCGGAGGTCGCCTCCTACAATGAGCAGTTCTTC. Translated: CASSKGLAEVASYNEQFF.